This T cell receptor beta chain was recovered during a study of CD8+ T cells in alopecia areata. Study-level information: Those treated were given oral tofacitinib at 5 to 10 mg twice daily. The duration of tofacitinib was 6 to 18 months, with 6 months off drug afterward. Study conclusions and caveats: Patients displayed less clarity in TCR sharing than mice, a finding possibly related to HLA.

CDR1 is MNHEY and CDR2 is SMNVEV in the germline V gene (reference sequence). V was cut by 6 bases and J by 9 bases, with 21 bases left in between. This CDR3 is 16 amino acids long. cDNA serving as the sequencing template came from extracted, reverse transcribed RNA. Profiling relied on immunoSEQ multiplex PCR, and the TCRdb table lists in-frame clones only, not all of them. The table lists about 150,000 clones, about 60% of them singletons. Points on this clone: Its antigen is currently unknown.

This receptor was obtained from a human donor with alopecia areata. The sequences come from CD4+ T cells sorted from blood, collected at week 0. This rearrangement joins TRBV27 to TRBJ1-6, with D hard to call. CDR3 in amino acids: CASRSGLEIRASPLHF. Written as DNA, the CDR3 is TGTGCCAGCAGGTCGGGCTTAGAGATAAGGGCTTCACCCCTCCACTTT.